This T cell receptor beta chain came from a study of monozygotic twins with inflammatory bowel disease. Reprocessing the 5' RACE reads, TCRdb reports a single entry for every CDR3 protein and omits DNA. With about 140,000 distinct CDR3 sequences in the sample, the ten largest clones hold 2.4%. Findings of the study overall: Other individuals had fewer clonotypes in common with IBD patients than with healthy twins, especially with disease activity.

As to this clonotype: Its antigen is unidentified.

Looked up from germline, CDR1 is DFQATT and CDR2 is SNEGSKA (reference sequence). The CDR3 sequence is 15 residues long. The receptor was derived from a human donor with ulcerative colitis or Crohn's disease, or a healthy co-twin of an affected twin (not recorded which). Sequenced sample: blood. This rearrangement joins TRBV20-1 to TRBJ2-2; TCRdb returns TRBD1, unconfirmable since there is no DNA. The CDR3 is CSARKDRANTGELFF.